A single sample gave rise to the 7 T cell receptor beta chains below, sequenced in a study of blood T cell repertoires in COVID-19 (dated by TCRdb to 2018 to 2020). The method behind the library was the immunoSEQ multiplex PCR assay. TCRdb stores this immuneACCESS table with in-frame sequences only. Part of the clones is absent; in the studies checked, under half of the shortfall reflects unresolved V genes, and no reason is known for the rest. The sample table shows approximately 110,000 clones, and over 60% are seen once. The top ten clonotypes cover roughly 4.7% of the sample. The sequencing input was peripheral blood. The receptor set was obtained from a human donor in a cohort sampled during active or convalescent COVID-19.

In this sample, this clone turned up once. The chain joins TRBV5-1 to TRBJ1-4, with D possibly matching TRBD1 (6 bases). Germline loops: CDR1 SGHRS, CDR2 YFSETQ. Trimming took 3 bases from V and 5 from J, leaving 11 bases between them. This CDR3 region has 14 residues. CDR3 loop: CASSSTGLNEKLFF. The DNA of the CDR3 is TGCGCCAGCAGCTCCACAGGGTTGAATGAAAAACTGTTTTTT.

This clone was seen just once. The V gene is TRBV27, the J gene TRBJ1-5, with 7 bases identical to TRBD1. Germline CDR1 is MNHEY and CDR2 is SMNVEV (reference sequence). This CDR3 spans 13 amino acids. The V segment lost 4 bases and the J segment 6 bases; nucleotides outside the gene matches: 3. This chain's CDR3 is CASSYRGLQPQHF. The CDR3 DNA is TGTGCCAGCAGTTACAGGGGCCTTCAGCCCCAGCATTTT.

The J gene is TRBJ2-3, the V gene TRBV6-2 or TRBV6-3, with 11 bases identical to TRBD2. In germline, CDR1 is MNHEY, CDR2 SVGEGT. The trim removed 4 bases at V and 2 bases at J, leaving 5 bases unmatched. There are 16 residues in the CDR3. Here the CDR3 reads CASSLTSGGHTDTQYF. Written as DNA, the CDR3 is TGTGCCAGCAGTTTAACTAGCGGGGGACACACAGATACGCAGTATTTT.

The table lists this clone with a count of one. The rearrangement links TRBV5-4 to TRBJ2-3, with 9 bases matching TRBD2. J lost 4 bases, V lost 0 bases, and 3 bases had no gene match. The CDR3 runs to 15 residues. Germline-derived CDR1 and CDR2 are SGHNT and YYREEE (reference sequence). CDR3 in amino acids: CASSLASGTADTQYF. The DNA of the CDR3 is TGTGCCAGCAGCTTGGCTAGCGGGACCGCAGATACGCAGTATTTT.

This chain links TRBV28 with TRBJ1-5, with D maybe TRBD1 (6 bases). The CDR3 is made up of 13 amino acids. V lost 8 bases, J lost 4 bases, and 12 bases lay in between. Germline CDR1 reads MDHEN; CDR2 reads SYDVKM. In DNA form, the CDR3 reads TGTGCCAGCCGCACAGGGTCTAATCAGCCCCAGCATTTT. Translation gives CASRTGSNQPQHF.

The gene calls are TRBV15 and TRBJ2-1, with 7 bases matching TRBD2. CDR3 length: 15 residues. The V gene end was trimmed by 7 bases and the J gene end by 9 bases; junction bases not matched to a gene: 15. Per the germline V gene, CDR1 is LNHNV and CDR2 is YYDKDF (reference sequence). The CDR3 DNA reads TGTGCCACCAACTCAGGTAGCGGGTTTTATAGTGAGCAGTTCTTC. Protein: CATNSGSGFYSEQFF. Full variable domain (remainder filled in from reference TRBV15 and TRBJ2-1): DAMVIQNPRYQVTQFGKPVTLSCSQTLNHNVMYWYQQKSSQAPKLLFHYYDKDFNNEADTPDNFQSRRPNTSFCFLDIRSPGLGDTAMYLCATNSGSGFYSEQFFGPGTRLTVL.

The gene calls are TRBV30 and TRBJ1-5; TRBD1 matches at 10 bases. The CDR3 is 17 residues long. CDR1 and CDR2 (germline): GTSNPN, SVGIG (reference sequence). The V and J ends lost 1 base and 2 bases, in that order; junction bases with no gene match: 8. CDR3 nucleotide sequence: TGTGCCTGGAGTGCCGACAAGACAGGGGGCGGCAATCAGCCCCAGCATTTT. The encoded protein is CAWSADKTGGGNQPQHF.